Below are 2 T cell receptor beta chains sequenced from a single sample in a study of blood T cell repertoires in COVID-19. The protocol was immunoSEQ multiplex PCR, while the TCRdb copy is restricted to in-frame clones and leaves out a portion. The sample has about 280,000 clones, more than 85% seen once. The sequenced material came from PBMCs or T cells enriched from blood (not recorded which). Receptors were obtained from a man in his forties or fifties who had been exposed to COVID-19.

V usage is TRBV12-3 or TRBV12-4 and J usage is TRBJ1-2; TRBD1 aligns across 10 bases. Unmatched junction bases numbered 1, after V lost 2 bases and J lost 7 bases. This CDR3 has 13 amino acids. The CDR3 bases are TGTGCCAGCAGTTTATGGGACAGGGGTGGCTACACCTTC. Amino acid sequence: CASSLWDRGGYTF.

The chain recombines TRBV6-5 with TRBJ2-1; TRBD2 aligns across 12 bases. V lost 5 bases, J lost 7 bases, and 6 bases stayed unmatched. The CDR3 is 15 amino acids. Germline loops: CDR1 MNHEY, CDR2 SVGAGI. Here the CDR3 reads CASSRGTSGWNEQFF. DNA for the CDR3: TGTGCCAGCAGTCGTGGGACTAGCGGGTGGAATGAGCAGTTCTTC.